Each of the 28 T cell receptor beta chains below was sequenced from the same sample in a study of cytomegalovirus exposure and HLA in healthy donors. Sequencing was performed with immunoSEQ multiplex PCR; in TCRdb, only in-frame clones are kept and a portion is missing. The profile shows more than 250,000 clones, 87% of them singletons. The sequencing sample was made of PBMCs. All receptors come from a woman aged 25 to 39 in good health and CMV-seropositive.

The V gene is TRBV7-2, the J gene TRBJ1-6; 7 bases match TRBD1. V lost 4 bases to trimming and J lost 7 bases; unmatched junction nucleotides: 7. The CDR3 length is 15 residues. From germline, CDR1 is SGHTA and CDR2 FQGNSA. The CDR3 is CASSYHWDRNSPLHF. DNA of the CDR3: TGTGCCAGCAGCTACCACTGGGACAGAAATTCACCCCTCCACTTT.

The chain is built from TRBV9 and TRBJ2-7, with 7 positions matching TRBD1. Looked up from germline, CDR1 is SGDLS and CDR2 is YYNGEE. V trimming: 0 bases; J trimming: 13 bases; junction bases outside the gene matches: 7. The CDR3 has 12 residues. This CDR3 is CASSVVEGALYF. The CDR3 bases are TGTGCCAGCAGCGTAGTAGAGGGGGCTTTATACTTC. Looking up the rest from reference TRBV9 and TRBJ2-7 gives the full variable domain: DSGVTQTPKHLITATGQRVTLRCSPRSGDLSVYWYQQSLDQGLQFLIQYYNGEERAKGNILERFSAQQFPDLHSELNLSSLELGDSALYFCASSVVEGALYFGPGTRLTVT.

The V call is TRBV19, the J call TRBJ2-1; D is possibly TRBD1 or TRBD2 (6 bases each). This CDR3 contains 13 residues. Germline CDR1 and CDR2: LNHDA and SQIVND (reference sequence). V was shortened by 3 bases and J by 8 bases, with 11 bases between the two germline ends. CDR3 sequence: CASSIRRGDEQFF. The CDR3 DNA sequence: TGTGCCAGTAGTATTCGGAGGGGGGATGAGCAGTTCTTC.

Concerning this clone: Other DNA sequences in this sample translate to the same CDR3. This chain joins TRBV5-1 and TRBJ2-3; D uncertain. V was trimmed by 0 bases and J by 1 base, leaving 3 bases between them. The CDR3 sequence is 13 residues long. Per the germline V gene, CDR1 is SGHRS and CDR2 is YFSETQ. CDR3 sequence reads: CASSLAGTDTQYF. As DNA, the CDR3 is TGCGCCAGCAGCTTGGCTGGCACAGATACGCAGTATTTT.

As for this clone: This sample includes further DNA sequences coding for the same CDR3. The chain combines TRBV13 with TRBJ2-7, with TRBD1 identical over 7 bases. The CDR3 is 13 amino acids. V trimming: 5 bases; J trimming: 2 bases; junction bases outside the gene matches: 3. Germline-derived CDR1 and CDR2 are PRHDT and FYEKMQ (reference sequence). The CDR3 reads CASSPGTAYEQYF. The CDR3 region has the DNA TGTGCCAGCAGCCCGGGGACAGCCTACGAGCAGTACTTC.

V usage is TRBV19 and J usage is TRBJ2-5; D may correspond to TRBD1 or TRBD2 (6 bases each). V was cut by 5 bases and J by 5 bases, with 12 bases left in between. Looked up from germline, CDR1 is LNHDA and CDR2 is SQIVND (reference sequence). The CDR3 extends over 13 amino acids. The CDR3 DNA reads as TGTGCCAGTAGTGATCAGGGGAGGGAGACCCAGTACTTC. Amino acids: CASSDQGRETQYF.

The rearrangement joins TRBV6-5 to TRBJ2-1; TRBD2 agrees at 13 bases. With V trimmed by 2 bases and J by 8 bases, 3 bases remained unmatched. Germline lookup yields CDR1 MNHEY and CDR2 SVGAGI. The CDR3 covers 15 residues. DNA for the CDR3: TGTGCCAGCAGTTACAGCGGACTAGCGGGGGATGAGCAGTTCTTC. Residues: CASSYSGLAGDEQFF.

CDR3 nucleotide sequence: TGTGCCAGCAGTGTCGACGGCGTGTATACAGATACGCAGTATTTT. Translating gives CASSVDGVYTDTQYF. The chain uses TRBV2 and TRBJ2-3; D remains unclear. The CDR3 covers 15 residues. Germline V gene data show CDR1 as SNHLY and CDR2 as FYNNEI. Trimming removed 4 bases at V and 3 bases at J, with 14 bases between.

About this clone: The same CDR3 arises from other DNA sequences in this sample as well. The CDR3 coding sequence is TGCGCCAGCAGCCTAGGACAGGGAGCCAACTATGGCTACACCTTC. Protein product: CASSLGQGANYGYTF. The rearrangement joins TRBV5-1 to TRBJ1-2; 8 bases are a match to TRBD1. CDR1 and CDR2 (germline): SGHRS, YFSETQ. The length of the CDR3 is 15 residues. Trimming removed 4 bases from V and 2 bases from J; junction bases left unmatched: 7.

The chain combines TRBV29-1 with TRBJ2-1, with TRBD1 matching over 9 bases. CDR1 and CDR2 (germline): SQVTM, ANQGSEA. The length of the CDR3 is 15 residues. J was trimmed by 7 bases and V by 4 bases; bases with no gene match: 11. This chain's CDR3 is CSVVRTGGLLNEQFF. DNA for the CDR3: TGCAGCGTTGTGCGAACAGGGGGCTTGTTGAATGAGCAGTTCTTC.

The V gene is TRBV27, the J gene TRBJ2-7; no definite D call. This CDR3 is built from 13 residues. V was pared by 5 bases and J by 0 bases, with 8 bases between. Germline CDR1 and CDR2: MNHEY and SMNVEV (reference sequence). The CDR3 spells CASSRVSSYEQYF. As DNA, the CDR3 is TGTGCCAGCAGTCGAGTGAGCTCCTACGAGCAGTACTTC.

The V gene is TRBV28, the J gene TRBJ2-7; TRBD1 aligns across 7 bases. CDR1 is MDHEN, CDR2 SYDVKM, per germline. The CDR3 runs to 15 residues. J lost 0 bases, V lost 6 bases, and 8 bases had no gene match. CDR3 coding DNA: TGTGCCAGCAGCGAGACAGGGTTCTCCTCCTACGAGCAGTACTTC. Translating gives CASSETGFSSYEQYF.

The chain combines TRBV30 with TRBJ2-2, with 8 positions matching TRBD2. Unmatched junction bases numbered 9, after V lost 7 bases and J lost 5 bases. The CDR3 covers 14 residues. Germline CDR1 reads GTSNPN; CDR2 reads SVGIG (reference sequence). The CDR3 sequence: CAYYSGKPTGELFF. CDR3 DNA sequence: TGTGCCTACTATAGCGGGAAGCCAACCGGGGAGCTGTTTTTT.

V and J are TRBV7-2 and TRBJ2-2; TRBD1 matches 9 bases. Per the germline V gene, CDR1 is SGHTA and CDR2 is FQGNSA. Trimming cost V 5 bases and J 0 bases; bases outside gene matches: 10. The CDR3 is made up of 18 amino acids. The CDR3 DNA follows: TGTGCCAGCAGCATCACAACAGGGGGCCTCGCGAACACCGGGGAGCTGTTTTTT. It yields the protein CASSITTGGLANTGELFF.

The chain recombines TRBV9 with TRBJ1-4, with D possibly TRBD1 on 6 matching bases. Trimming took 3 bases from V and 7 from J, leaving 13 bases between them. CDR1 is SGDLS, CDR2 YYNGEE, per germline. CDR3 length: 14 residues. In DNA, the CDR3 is TGTGCCAGCAGCGAGCAGGGGATGGGTGAAAAACTGTTTTTT. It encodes CASSEQGMGEKLFF.

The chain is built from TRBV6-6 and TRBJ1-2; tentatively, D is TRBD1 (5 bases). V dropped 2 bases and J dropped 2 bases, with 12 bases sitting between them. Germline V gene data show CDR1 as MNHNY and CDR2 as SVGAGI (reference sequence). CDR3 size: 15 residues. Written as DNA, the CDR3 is TGTGCCAGCAGTTACAACGGGGGTGGGAACTATGGCTACACCTTC. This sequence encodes CASSYNGGGNYGYTF.

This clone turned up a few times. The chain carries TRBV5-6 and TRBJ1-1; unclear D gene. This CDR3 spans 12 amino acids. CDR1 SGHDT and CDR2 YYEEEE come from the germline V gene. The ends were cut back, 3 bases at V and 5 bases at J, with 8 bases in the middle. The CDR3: CASSWGGTEAFF. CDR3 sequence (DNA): TGTGCCAGCAGCTGGGGAGGGACTGAAGCTTTCTTT. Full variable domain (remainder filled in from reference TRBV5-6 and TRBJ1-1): DAGVTQSPTHLIKTRGQQVTLRCSPKSGHDTVSWYQQALGQGPQFIFQYYEEEERQRGNFPDRFSGHQFPNYSSELNVNALLLGDSALYLCASSWGGTEAFFGQGTRLTVV.

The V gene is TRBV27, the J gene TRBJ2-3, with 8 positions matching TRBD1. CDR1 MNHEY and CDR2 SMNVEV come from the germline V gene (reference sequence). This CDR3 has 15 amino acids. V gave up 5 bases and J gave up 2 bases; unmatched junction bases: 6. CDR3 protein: CASSPKDRVTDTQYF. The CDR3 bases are TGTGCCAGCAGTCCAAAGGACAGGGTCACAGATACGCAGTATTTT.

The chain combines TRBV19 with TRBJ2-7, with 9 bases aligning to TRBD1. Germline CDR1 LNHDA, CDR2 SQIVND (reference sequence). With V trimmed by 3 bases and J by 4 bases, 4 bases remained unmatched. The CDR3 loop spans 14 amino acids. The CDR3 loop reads CASSIGQGLYEQYF. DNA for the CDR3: TGTGCCAGTAGTATCGGACAGGGGCTATACGAGCAGTACTTC. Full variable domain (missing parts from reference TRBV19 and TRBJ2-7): DGGITQSPKYLFRKEGQNVTLSCEQNLNHDAMYWYRQDPGQGLRLIYYSQIVNDFQKGDIAEGYSVSREKKESFPLTVTSAQKNPTAFYLCASSIGQGLYEQYFGPGTRLTVT.

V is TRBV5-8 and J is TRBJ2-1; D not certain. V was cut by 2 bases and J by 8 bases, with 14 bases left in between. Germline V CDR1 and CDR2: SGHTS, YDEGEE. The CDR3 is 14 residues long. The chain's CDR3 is CASSFGPVSDEQFF. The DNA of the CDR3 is TGTGCCAGCAGCTTTGGACCGGTTTCGGATGAGCAGTTCTTC.

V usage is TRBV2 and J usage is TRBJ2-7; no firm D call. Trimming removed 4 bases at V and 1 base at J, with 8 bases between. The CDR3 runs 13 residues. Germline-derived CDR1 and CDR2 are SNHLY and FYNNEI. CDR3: CASSVVLSYEQYF. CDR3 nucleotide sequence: TGTGCCAGCAGTGTGGTCCTTTCCTACGAGCAGTACTTC.

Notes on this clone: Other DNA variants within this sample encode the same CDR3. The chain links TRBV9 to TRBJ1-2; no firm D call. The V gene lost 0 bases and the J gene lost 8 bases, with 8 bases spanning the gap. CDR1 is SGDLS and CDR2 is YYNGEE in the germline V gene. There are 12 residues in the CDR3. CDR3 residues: CASSVVGYGYTF. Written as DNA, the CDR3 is TGTGCCAGCAGCGTAGTAGGGTACGGCTACACCTTC.

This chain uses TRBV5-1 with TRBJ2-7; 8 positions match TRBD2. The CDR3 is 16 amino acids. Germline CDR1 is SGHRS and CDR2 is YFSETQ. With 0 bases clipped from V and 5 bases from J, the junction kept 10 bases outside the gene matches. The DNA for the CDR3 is TGCGCCAGCAGCTTGGCGGGGGGGACTAGGGGCCACGAGCAGTACTTC. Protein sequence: CASSLAGGTRGHEQYF.

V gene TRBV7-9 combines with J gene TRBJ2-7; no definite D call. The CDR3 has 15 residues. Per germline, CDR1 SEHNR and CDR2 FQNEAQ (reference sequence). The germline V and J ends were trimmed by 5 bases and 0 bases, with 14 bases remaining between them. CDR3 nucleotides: TGTGCCAGCAGCGAAGGACCCAGGTTCTCCTACGAGCAGTACTTC. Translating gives CASSEGPRFSYEQYF.

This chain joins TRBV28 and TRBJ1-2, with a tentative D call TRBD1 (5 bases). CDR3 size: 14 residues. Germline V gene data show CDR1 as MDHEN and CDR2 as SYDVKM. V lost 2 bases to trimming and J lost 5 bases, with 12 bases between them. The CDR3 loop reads CASSLADTAYGYTF. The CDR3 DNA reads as TGTGCCAGCAGTTTAGCGGACACCGCTTATGGCTACACCTTC.

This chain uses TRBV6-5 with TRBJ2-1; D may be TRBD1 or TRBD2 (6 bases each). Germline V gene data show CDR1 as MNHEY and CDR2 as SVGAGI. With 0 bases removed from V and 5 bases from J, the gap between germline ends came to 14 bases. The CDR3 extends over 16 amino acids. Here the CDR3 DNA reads TGTGCCAGCAGTTACTCGGGTGGGGGGCCCGACAATGAGCAGTTCTTC. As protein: CASSYSGGGPDNEQFF.

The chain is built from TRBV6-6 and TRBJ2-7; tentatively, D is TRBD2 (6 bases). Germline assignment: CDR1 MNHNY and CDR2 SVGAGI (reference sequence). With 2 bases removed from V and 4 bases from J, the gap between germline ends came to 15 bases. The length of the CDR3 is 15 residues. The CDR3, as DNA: TGTGCCAGCAGTTACGATCCGGGAGTGGTTTACGAGCAGTACTTC. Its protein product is CASSYDPGVVYEQYF.

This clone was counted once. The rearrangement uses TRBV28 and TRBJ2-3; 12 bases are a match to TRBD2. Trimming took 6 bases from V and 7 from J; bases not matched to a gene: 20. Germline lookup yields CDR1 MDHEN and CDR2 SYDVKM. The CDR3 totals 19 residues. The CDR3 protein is CASSSYRLAGDDGLNTQYF. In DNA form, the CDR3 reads TGTGCCAGCAGCTCTTACCGACTAGCGGGGGACGATGGATTGAATACGCAGTATTTT.